These 19 T cell receptor beta chains share one sample of origin, sequenced in a study of blood T cell repertoires in COVID-19 (dated by TCRdb to 2020 to 2021). Libraries were built with the immunoSEQ multiplex PCR assay. In TCRdb, the immuneACCESS table is reduced to in-frame sequences with V and J assigned. These tables do not hold every clone; where another copy was compared, an unresolved V gene accounts for under half, and the others remain unexplained. This sample is represented by approximately 220,000 clones; around four fifths of them were singletons. The ten most abundant clones make up more than 4.5% of the sample. The sequencing sample was made of PBMCs or T cells enriched from blood (not recorded which). These receptors were obtained from a woman aged 45-65 years who had been exposed to COVID-19.

This clone appeared once. The gene calls are TRBV19 and TRBJ1-4; no firm D call. Trimming pared 3 bases from V and 8 bases from J, leaving 16 bases between. Germline assignment: CDR1 LNHDA and CDR2 SQIVND (reference sequence). The CDR3 has 15 residues. This chain's CDR3 is CASSISGLGLEKLFF. The CDR3, as DNA: TGTGCCAGTAGTATTTCTGGGCTCGGTTTAGAAAAACTGTTTTTT.

This clone was counted a single time. V usage is TRBV6-1 and J usage is TRBJ1-6; TRBD1 matches at 7 bases. Germline V gene sequence: CDR1 MNHNS, CDR2 SASEGT. Trimming at V came to 6 bases and at J to 9 bases, leaving 8 bases not matched to a gene. There are 14 residues in the CDR3. The CDR3 loop is CASSTGTASSPLHF. DNA of the CDR3: TGTGCCAGCAGCACTGGGACAGCATCTTCACCCCTCCACTTT.

The rearrangement uses TRBV7-8 and TRBJ1-2; D gene uncertain. Between the trimmed V and J ends, which lost 0 bases and 4 bases, there was a span of 9 bases. This CDR3 comprises 14 residues. The V gene's germline CDR1 is SGHVS and CDR2 FQNEAQ. CDR3 bases: TGTGCCAGCAGCTTAGCGGAACTACGCTATGGCTACACCTTC. It yields the protein CASSLAELRYGYTF. Looking up the rest from reference TRBV7-8 and TRBJ1-2 gives the full variable domain: GAGVSQSPRYKVAKRGQDVALRCDPISGHVSLFWYQQALGQGPEFLTYFQNEAQLDKSGLPSDRFFAERPEGSVSTLKIQRTQQEDSAVYLCASSLAELRYGYTFGSGTRLTVV.

V usage is TRBV2 and J usage is TRBJ1-4; no clear D gene. The CDR3 sequence is 16 residues long. Deletions cut 2 bases from V and 8 bases from J, with 18 bases between. In germline, CDR1 is SNHLY, CDR2 FYNNEI. The CDR3 region has the DNA TGTGCCAGCAGTGAATTCGCGGGGAGGTTGAGCGAAAAACTGTTTTTT. This codes for CASSEFAGRLSEKLFF.

The chain has TRBV12-3 or TRBV12-4 and TRBJ1-2, with no clear D. V gave up 3 bases and J gave up 8 bases, with 7 bases separating them. The CDR3 is made up of 11 amino acids. The CDR3 nucleotides are TGTGCCAGCAGTTTTAACACGGGCTACACCTTC. As protein: CASSFNTGYTF.

The chain combines TRBV15 with TRBJ1-2; D uncertain. The CDR3 is made up of 15 amino acids. Germline-derived CDR1 and CDR2 are LNHNV and YYDKDF (reference sequence). Trimming removed 5 bases from V and 6 bases from J, with 19 bases in between. The CDR3 DNA sequence: TGTGCCACCAGCCTCTCGGGTCGGCTCCTCGATGGCTACACCTTC. Its translation: CATSLSGRLLDGYTF.

This clone was detected only a few times. The J gene is TRBJ2-2, the V gene TRBV5-4, with TRBD2 as a possible D gene (5 bases). V lost 1 base to trimming and J lost 6 bases, with 16 bases between them. The CDR3 contains 16 residues. Per germline, CDR1 SGHNT and CDR2 YYREEE (reference sequence). The CDR3 region is CASSLSQRASAGELFF. The CDR3 nucleotides are TGTGCCAGCAGCTTGTCCCAGAGGGCATCGGCCGGGGAGCTGTTTTTT.

J is TRBJ1-4 and V is TRBV3-1 (or the pseudogene TRBV3-2); 7 bases fit TRBD1. Germline trimming cut 5 bases from V and 3 bases from J; bases unmatched to any gene: 12. This CDR3 contains 17 residues. The germline gives CDR1 LGHDT, CDR2 YNNKEL (reference sequence). CDR3 sequence reads: CASSIDRARSPNEKLFF. CDR3 DNA: TGTGCCAGCAGCATTGACAGGGCCAGGAGCCCTAATGAAAAACTGTTTTTT.

This clone was counted at least ten times. The chain joins TRBV30 to TRBJ1-2; D might be TRBD1 (5 bases). This CDR3 is built from 13 residues. Germline CDR1 and CDR2: GTSNPN and SVGIG (reference sequence). V was cut by 0 bases and J by 7 bases, with 12 bases left in between. The CDR3 here is CAWSVPGYSGYTF. CDR3 DNA sequence: TGTGCCTGGAGTGTGCCAGGGTACTCTGGCTACACCTTC.

The chain has TRBV27 and TRBJ2-1; 14 bases line up with TRBD2. V lost 8 bases to trimming and J lost 5 bases; unmatched junction nucleotides: 5. Germline CDR1 MNHEY, CDR2 SMNVEV (reference sequence). CDR3 length: 15 residues. In DNA form, the CDR3 reads TGTGCCAGCCGGACTAGCGGGGGGAACGACAATGAGCAGTTCTTC. This encodes CASRTSGGNDNEQFF.

This sequence joins TRBV7-2 and TRBJ2-3, with a tentative D call TRBD2 (5 bases). This CDR3 is built from 15 residues. Trimming removed 5 bases from V and 3 bases from J, with 15 bases in between. Germline CDR1 and CDR2: SGHTA and FQGNSA. The CDR3 coding sequence is TGTGCCAGCAGCCCAGCGGACCTAATTACAGATACGCAGTATTTT. It translates to CASSPADLITDTQYF. The full variable domain, completed using reference TRBV7-2 and TRBJ2-3, is GAGVSQSPSNKVTEKGKDVELRCDPISGHTALYWYRQSLGQGLEFLIYFQGNSAPDKSGLPSDRFSAERTGGSVSTLTIQRTQQEDSAVYLCASSPADLITDTQYFGPGTRLTVL.

The chain uses TRBV2 and TRBJ1-2, with unresolved D. The CDR3 consists of 13 residues. Germline-derived CDR1 and CDR2 are SNHLY and FYNNEI. V was trimmed by 1 base and J by 5 bases, leaving 8 bases between them. In DNA form, the CDR3 reads TGTGCCAGCAGTGAAGGCAGGATTTATGGCTACACCTTC. Translated: CASSEGRIYGYTF. The full variable domain, its missing parts supplied by reference TRBV2 and TRBJ1-2, is EPEVTQTPSHQVTQMGQEVILRCVPISNHLYFYWYRQILGQKVEFLVSFYNNEISEKSEIFDDQFSVERPDGSNFTLKIRSTKLEDSAMYFCASSEGRIYGYTFGSGTRLTVV.

This rearrangement joins TRBV5-1 to TRBJ2-1; 8 positions match TRBD2. V lost 3 bases and J lost 8; bases outside the gene matches: 10. The CDR3 has 15 residues. Germline-derived CDR1 and CDR2 are SGHRS and YFSETQ. CDR3 residues: CASSWAGGGPDEQFF. The DNA for the CDR3 is TGCGCCAGCAGCTGGGCCGGGGGGGGGCCCGATGAGCAGTTCTTC.

The CDR3 reads CSASGGDNQPQHF. In nucleotides, the CDR3 is TGCAGTGCTAGTGGGGGGGACAATCAGCCCCAGCATTTT. The rearrangement joins TRBV20-1 to TRBJ1-5, with a weak D call TRBD1 (5 bases). Germline lookup yields CDR1 DFQATT and CDR2 SNEGSKA (reference sequence). Between the trimmed V and J ends, which lost 3 bases and 3 bases, there was a span of 9 bases. This CDR3 spans 13 amino acids.

The chain combines TRBV5-1 with TRBJ2-7, with 9 bases matching TRBD1. V shed 6 bases, J shed 3 bases, and the junction held 7 bases outside the gene matches. The CDR3 is made up of 14 amino acids. Germline-derived CDR1 and CDR2 are SGHRS and YFSETQ. CDR3: CASTPGGQGYEQYF. The CDR3 DNA sequence: TGCGCCAGCACCCCGGGGGGACAGGGCTACGAGCAGTACTTC.

This sequence joins TRBV6-2 or TRBV6-3 and TRBJ1-2, with D tentatively TRBD1 (5 bases). The CDR3 sequence is 12 residues long. Germline V gene lookup returns CDR1 MNHEY and CDR2 SVGEGT. Deletions cut 5 bases from V and 8 bases from J, with 12 bases between. The DNA of the CDR3 is TGTGCCAGCAGTCCGGGGGAGTGGGGCTACACCTTC. Protein sequence: CASSPGEWGYTF.

The J gene is TRBJ1-2, the V gene TRBV5-1; 12 nucleotides match TRBD1. The germline CDR1 and CDR2 sequences are SGHRS and YFSETQ. CDR3 length equals 15 residues. The junction had 6 bases not matched to a gene; V was cut back by 6 bases and J by 3 bases. The CDR3 sequence is CASNGGQGAHYGYTF. CDR3 nucleotide sequence: TGCGCCAGCAACGGGGGACAGGGGGCCCACTATGGCTACACCTTC.

The rearrangement uses TRBV5-1 and TRBJ1-2; D is possibly TRBD1 (6 bases). Trimming stripped 4 bases from V and 4 bases from J, with 11 bases between. The CDR3 is 13 residues long. The germline gives CDR1 SGHRS, CDR2 YFSETQ. CDR3 protein: CASSQGPLYGYTF. CDR3 coding DNA: TGCGCCAGCAGCCAGGGGCCCCTCTATGGCTACACCTTC.

This chain links TRBV28 with TRBJ1-1; D is possibly TRBD1 (6 bases). CDR3 size: 15 residues. In germline, CDR1 is MDHEN, CDR2 SYDVKM. Trimming took 8 bases from V and 5 from J, leaving 21 bases between them. CDR3 amino acids: CASGEGGRARTEAFF. The CDR3 coding sequence is TGTGCCAGCGGGGAGGGGGGGAGAGCTCGTACTGAAGCTTTCTTT.